This T cell receptor (beta chain) was identified in a study of blood T cells in healthy people across ages. Study outcomes and limitations: Aged donors had fewer naive CD4+ cells and lower diversity than long-lived donors.

A word on this clonotype: Its antigen is not known.

A J-beta primer mix and a sample-barcoded 5' primer were used in a second PCR of about 6 to 12 cycles. TCRdb independently ran MiXCR on the 5' RACE reads; one entry per CDR3 protein. This table has roughly 1,800,000 distinct CDR3 sequences, around half appearing once. With 0 bases clipped from V and 4 bases from J, the junction kept 3 bases outside the gene matches. Germline V lookup: CDR1 SGDLS, CDR2 YYNGEE. This CDR3 spans 16 amino acids. Sequenced input: blood. This sequence originates from a middle-aged woman in good health. V and J are TRBV9 and TRBJ2-2; TRBD1 matches 10 bases. The CDR3 DNA is TGTGCCAGCAGCGTAGAGGGACAGGGGACCACCGGGGAGCTGTTTTTT. This sequence encodes CASSVEGQGTTGELFF. Combining the CDR3 with reference TRBV9 and TRBJ2-2 gives the whole variable domain DSGVTQTPKHLITATGQRVTLRCSPRSGDLSVYWYQQSLDQGLQFLIQYYNGEERAKGNILERFSAQQFPDLHSELNLSSLELGDSALYFCASSVEGQGTTGELFFGEGSRLTVL.